This TCR beta chain stems from a study of Graves' ophthalmopathy and Graves' hyperthyroidism listed by TCRdb under 2018. A note on the overall study: Peripheral blood was collected at initial diagnosis, before any treatment. The study used TCR beta repertoire signatures to distinguish Graves' ophthalmopathy from Graves' hyperthyroidism and to predict progression to ophthalmopathy. In total, approximately 140 blood samples were TCR-sequenced: roughly 45 ophthalmopathy, 80 or so hyperthyroidism and around 17 hyperthyroidism-to-ophthalmopathy patients. A discovery set of 100 patients (roughly 41 ophthalmopathy, about 59 stable hyperthyroidism) was enrolled to explore V-J signatures distinguishing ophthalmopathy from hyperthyroidism. An independent validation cohort comprised 18 hyperthyroidism patients and 15 to 17 patients who later progressed from hyperthyroidism to ophthalmopathy. T-cell repertoires of thyroid tissue and blood were compared in over 5 hyperthyroidism patients. Following sampling, methimazole starting at 30 mg daily was administered to hyperthyroidism patients, and high-dose intravenous methylprednisolone was administered to ophthalmopathy patients. The 75 to 100 discovery patients were divided at random into training and test sets in a 7:3 ratio. General conclusions and limits of the study: No statistical method was used to predetermine the sample size, and group allocation was not hidden from the investigators. Among expanded thyroid clonotypes with frequency above 0.001, most also showed up in blood, which suggests that blood repertoires may reflect the thyroid immune response. In validation, the model predicted ophthalmopathy progression with about 71% sensitivity and around 72% specificity; roughly eleven predicted patients were CT-confirmed with GO in a median of about 6.1 months. Ophthalmopathy was separated from stable hyperthyroidism by the 13-signature model with roughly 88% sensitivity and approximately 84% specificity in cross-validation and with 80%/75% in the test set.

CDR1 MNHNS and CDR2 SASEGT are derived from the germline V gene. The CDR3 runs 13 amino acids, cysteine and phenylalanine included. The DNA shown is the 39-base CDR3, in frame from base 1. TCR beta CDR3 regions were amplified from RNA transcripts for repertoire sequencing. The first round was an RT-PCR using HTBI primers with the Qiagen OneStep RT-PCR kit, and this first round was followed by a second-round multiplex PCR, then size selection and purification. The libraries underwent paired-end sequencing with 100 bp reads on an Illumina HiSeq2000. As for the authors' bioinformatics: SOAPnuke was used to process the reads, removing any read that contained adapters or uncalled bases, had a mean Phred below 15, or lacked an exact match to the constant primer or identifier. High-quality paired reads were merged with COPE v1.2.5. Each unique nucleotide sequence was defined as a clonotype, and clonotypes were aligned to IMGT TRB V, D and J references with MiTCR v1.1. The analysis was limited to V-J combinations with a frequency above 0.0001, which together covered roughly 99% of repertoires. A TCR clonal expansion and chaos score per V-J combination was defined as the ratio of F50 clonal expansion to chaos observed in the TCRdist matrix. Welch's t-statistics and random forest were used to narrow the features down to around 13 V-J combinations, which were then fed into a naive Bayes classifier. The Morisita-Horn index was used to measure how similar the thyroid and blood repertoires were. The raw public data were reprocessed by TCRdb itself: fastp quality trimming at Q25, MiXCR clonotype calling, in-frame beta chains only. Here each entry gathers all rows of one CDR3 protein and keeps the most common genes and DNA. The V and J calls follow TCRdb's processing rather than the paper's. This sample gives 500,000 to 700,000 distinct CDR3 sequences in total; 22% of them show up just once. The ten largest account for roughly 7.4% of the sample.

A patient counted as having stable hyperthyroidism if there was no progression to ophthalmopathy within 18 months of follow-up. Patients with hyperthyroidism were aged 18 to 65 years, had been newly diagnosed, and had a disease duration of less than 2 months. Patients were excluded if they had other autoimmune diseases, uncontrolled infections, pregnancy or lactation. Diagnosis was based on clinical symptoms, serum thyroxine, TRAb, thyroid ultrasound and orbital computed tomography. Using Ficoll-Paque density gradient centrifugation, PBMCs were isolated from 10 ml of fresh peripheral blood. Trizol reagent was used to extract the total RNA, and its quality was then checked on an Agilent 2100 Bioanalyzer. This clonotype was counted a few times. What antigen it recognizes has not been identified. No per-base quality is available; no much larger clone lies one base away.

Source material: peripheral blood. The clonotype comes from a woman between 18 and 29 years old with stable Graves' hyperthyroidism. Some clones in this sample may be carry-over from other donors' samples. Donor details come from another sample of the same person, matched by shared clones. The receptor chain draws on TRBV6-1 and TRBJ2-5; TRBD1 matches 9 bases in the middle. The end of the DNA fits TRBJ2-7 better, so the J call may be wrong. The CDR3 has the sequence CASSRDRVNEQYF. The DNA is TGTGCCAGCAGTCGGGACAGGGTAAACGAGCAGTACTTC.